This TCR beta chain was recovered during a study of T cell responses to AZD1222 COVID-19 vaccine. This CDR3 contains 13 residues. Looked up from germline, CDR1 is MGHDK and CDR2 is SYGVNS. Trimming pared 1 base from V and 4 bases from J, leaving 6 bases between. Only in-frame clones appear in the TCRdb table, and some are missing; sequencing was by immunoSEQ multiplex PCR. The repertoire holds some 130,000 clones, with 80% to 90% as singletons. The sample here was peripheral blood, taken on day 0 of AZD1222 vaccination. This clonotype originated in an adult in good health. The chain recombines TRBV25-1 with TRBJ2-3; no definite D call. This CDR3 is CASSEFGADTQYF. DNA of the CDR3: TGTGCCAGCAGTGAATTTGGGGCAGATACGCAGTATTTT.